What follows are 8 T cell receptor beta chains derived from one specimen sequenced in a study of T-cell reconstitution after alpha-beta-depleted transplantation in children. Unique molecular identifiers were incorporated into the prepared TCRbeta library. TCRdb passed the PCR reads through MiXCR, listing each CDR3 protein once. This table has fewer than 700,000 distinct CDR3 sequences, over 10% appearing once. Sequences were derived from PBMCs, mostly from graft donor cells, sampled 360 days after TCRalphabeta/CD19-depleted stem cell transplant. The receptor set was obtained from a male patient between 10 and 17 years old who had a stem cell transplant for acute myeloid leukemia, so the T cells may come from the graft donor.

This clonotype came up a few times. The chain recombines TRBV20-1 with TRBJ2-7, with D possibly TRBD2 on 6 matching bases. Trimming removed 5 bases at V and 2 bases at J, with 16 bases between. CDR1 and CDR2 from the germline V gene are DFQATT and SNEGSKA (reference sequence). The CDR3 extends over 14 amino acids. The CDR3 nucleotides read TGCAGTGCTTCTATAGCGGCCCTGCCCTACGAGCAGTACTTC. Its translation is CSASIAALPYEQYF.

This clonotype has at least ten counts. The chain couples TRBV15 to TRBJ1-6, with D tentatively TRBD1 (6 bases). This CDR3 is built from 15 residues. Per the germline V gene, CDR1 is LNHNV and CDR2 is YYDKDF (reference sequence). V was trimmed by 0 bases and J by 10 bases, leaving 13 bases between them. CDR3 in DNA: TGTGCCACCAGCAGAGAGAACAGGGTGGAGTCACCCCTCCACTTT. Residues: CATSRENRVESPLHF.

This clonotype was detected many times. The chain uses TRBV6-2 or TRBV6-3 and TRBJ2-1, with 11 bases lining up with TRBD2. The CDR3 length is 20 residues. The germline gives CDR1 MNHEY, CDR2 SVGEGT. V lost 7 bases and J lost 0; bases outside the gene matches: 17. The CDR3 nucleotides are TGTGCCAGCACCTTATGGAAGGGACTAGCGGAGACAAGCTCCTACAATGAGCAGTTCTTC. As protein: CASTLWKGLAETSSYNEQFF.

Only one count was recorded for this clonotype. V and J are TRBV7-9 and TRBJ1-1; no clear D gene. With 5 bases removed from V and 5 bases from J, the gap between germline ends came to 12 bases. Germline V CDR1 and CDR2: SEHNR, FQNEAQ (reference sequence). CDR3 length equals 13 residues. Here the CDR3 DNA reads TGTGCCAGCAGCCCCTCAGGAAGGACTGAAGCTTTCTTT. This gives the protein CASSPSGRTEAFF. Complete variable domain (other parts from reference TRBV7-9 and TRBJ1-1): DTGVSQNPRHKITKRGQNVTFRCDPISEHNRLYWYRQTLGQGPEFLTYFQNEAQLEKSRLLSDRFSAERPKGSFSTLEIQRTEQGDSAMYLCASSPSGRTEAFFGQGTRLTVV.

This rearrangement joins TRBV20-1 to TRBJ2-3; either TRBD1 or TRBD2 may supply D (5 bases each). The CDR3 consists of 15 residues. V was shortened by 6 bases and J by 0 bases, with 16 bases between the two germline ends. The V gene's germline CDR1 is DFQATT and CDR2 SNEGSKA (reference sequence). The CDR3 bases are TGCAGTGCCATCTCCGGGACCGCTAGCACAGATACGCAGTATTTT. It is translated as CSAISGTASTDTQYF.

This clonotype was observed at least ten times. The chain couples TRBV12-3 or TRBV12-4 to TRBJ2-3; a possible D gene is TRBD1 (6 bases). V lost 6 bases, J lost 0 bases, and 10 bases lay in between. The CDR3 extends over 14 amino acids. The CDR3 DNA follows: TGTGCCAGCAGGGCAGGGGTGAGCACAGATACGCAGTATTTT. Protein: CASRAGVSTDTQYF.

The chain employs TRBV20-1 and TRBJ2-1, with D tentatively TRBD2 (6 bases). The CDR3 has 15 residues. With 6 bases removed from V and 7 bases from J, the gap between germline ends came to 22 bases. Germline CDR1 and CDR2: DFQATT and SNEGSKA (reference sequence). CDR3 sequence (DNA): TGCAGTGCCCCTTTAGCGGTGGGAACTTTAAATGAGCAGTTCTTC. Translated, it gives CSAPLAVGTLNEQFF.

Here the CDR3 reads CASRPRQGSGGRATYEQYF. CDR3 DNA: TGTGCCAGCAGGCCCCGACAGGGGTCGGGCGGGAGGGCTACCTACGAGCAGTACTTC. This chain joins TRBV27 and TRBJ2-7; weak D call: TRBD2 (9 bases). Trimming cost V 6 bases and J 2 bases, with 29 bases left between them. The CDR3 runs to 19 residues. Germline V gives CDR1 MNHEY, CDR2 SMNVEV (reference sequence).